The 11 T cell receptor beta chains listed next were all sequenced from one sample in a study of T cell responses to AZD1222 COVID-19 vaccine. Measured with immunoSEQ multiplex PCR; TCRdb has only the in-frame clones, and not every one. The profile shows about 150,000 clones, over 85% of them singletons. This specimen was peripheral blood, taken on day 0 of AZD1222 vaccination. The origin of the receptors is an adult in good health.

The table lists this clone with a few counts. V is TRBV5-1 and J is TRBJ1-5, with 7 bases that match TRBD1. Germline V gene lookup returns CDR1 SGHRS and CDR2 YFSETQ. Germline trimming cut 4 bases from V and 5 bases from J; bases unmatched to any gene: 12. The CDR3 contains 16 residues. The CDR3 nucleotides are TGCGCCAGCAGCCTCAATCCCAGGGGGTCATATCAGCCCCAGCATTTT. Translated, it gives CASSLNPRGSYQPQHF.

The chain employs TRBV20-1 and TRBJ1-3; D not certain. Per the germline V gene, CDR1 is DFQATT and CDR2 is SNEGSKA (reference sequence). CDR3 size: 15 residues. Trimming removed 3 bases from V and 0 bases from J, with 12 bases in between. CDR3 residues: CSASKPGSSGNTIYF. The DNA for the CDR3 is TGCAGTGCTAGTAAGCCGGGATCCTCTGGAAACACCATATATTTT.

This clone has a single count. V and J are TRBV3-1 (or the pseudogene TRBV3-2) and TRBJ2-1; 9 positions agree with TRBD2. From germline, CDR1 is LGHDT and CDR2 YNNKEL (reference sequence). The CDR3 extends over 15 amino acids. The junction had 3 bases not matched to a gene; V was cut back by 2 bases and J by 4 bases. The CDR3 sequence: CASSQYLAGYNEQFF. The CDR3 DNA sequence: TGTGCCAGCAGCCAATATCTAGCGGGATACAATGAGCAGTTCTTC.

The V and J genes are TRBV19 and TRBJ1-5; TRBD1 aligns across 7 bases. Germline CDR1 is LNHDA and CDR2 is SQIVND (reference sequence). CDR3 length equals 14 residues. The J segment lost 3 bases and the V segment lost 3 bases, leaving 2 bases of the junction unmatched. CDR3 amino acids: CASSMTGFNQPQHF. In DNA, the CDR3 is TGTGCCAGTAGTATGACAGGGTTCAATCAGCCCCAGCATTTT.

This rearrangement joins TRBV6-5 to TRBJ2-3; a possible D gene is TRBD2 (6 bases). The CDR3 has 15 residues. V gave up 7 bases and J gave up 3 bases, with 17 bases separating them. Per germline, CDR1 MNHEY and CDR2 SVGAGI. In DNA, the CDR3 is TGTGCCAGCACCTTGGGGGGACCTACTACAGATACGCAGTATTTT. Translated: CASTLGGPTTDTQYF.

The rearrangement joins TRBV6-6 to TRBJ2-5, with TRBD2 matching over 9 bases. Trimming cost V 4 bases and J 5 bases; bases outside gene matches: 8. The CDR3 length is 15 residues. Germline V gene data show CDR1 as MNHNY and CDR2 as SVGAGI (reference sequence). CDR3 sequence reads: CASSWVAGAGETQYF. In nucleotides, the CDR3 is TGTGCCAGCAGTTGGGTAGCGGGGGCCGGTGAGACCCAGTACTTC.

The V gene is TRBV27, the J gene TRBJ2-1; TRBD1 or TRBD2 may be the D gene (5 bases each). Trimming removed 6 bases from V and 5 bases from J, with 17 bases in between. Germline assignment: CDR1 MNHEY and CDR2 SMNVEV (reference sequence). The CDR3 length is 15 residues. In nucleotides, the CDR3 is TGTGCCAGCAGGATCCGGGGCCATTCGAACAATGAGCAGTTCTTC. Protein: CASRIRGHSNNEQFF.

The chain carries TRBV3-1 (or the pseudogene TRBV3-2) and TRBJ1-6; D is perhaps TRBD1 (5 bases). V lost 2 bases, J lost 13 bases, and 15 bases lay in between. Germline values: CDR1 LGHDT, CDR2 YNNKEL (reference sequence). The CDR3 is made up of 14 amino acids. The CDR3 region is CASSQRGSGPPLHF. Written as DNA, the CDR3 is TGTGCCAGCAGCCAACGGGGGTCTGGACCTCCCCTCCACTTT.

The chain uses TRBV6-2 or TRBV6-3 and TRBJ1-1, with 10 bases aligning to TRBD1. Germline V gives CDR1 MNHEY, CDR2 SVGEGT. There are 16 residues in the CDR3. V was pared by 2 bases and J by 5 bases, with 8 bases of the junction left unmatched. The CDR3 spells CASSYTPGQGRTEAFF. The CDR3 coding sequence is TGTGCCAGCAGTTACACTCCGGGACAGGGGAGGACTGAAGCTTTCTTT.

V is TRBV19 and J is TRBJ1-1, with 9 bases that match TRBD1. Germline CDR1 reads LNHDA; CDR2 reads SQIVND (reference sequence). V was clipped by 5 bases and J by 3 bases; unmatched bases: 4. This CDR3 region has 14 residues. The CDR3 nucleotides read TGTGCCAGTAGTTCACAGGGGGCAGACACTGAAGCTTTCTTT. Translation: CASSSQGADTEAFF.

DNA for the CDR3: TGTGCTAGTGGTTCAGGACAGCTCCCTGGTGAGCAGTACTTC. It specifies CASGSGQLPGEQYF. V and J are TRBV12-5 and TRBJ2-7; possibly TRBD1 for D (6 bases). Germline V gene sequence: CDR1 LGHNT, CDR2 FRNRAP. The length of the CDR3 is 14 residues. Trimming stripped 4 bases from V and 7 bases from J, with 17 bases between.